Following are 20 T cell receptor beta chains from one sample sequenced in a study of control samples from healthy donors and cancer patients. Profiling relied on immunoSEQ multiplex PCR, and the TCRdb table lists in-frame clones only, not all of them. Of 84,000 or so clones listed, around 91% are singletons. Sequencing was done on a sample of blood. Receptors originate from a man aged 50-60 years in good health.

The CDR3 here is CASSPSGASNQPQHF. As DNA, the CDR3 is TGTGCCAGCAGTCCGTCAGGGGCGAGCAATCAGCCCCAGCATTTT. This chain joins TRBV6-5 and TRBJ1-5; maybe TRBD1 (6 bases). This CDR3 is built from 15 residues. V was clipped by 5 bases and J by 1 base, with 12 bases between them. Germline V gives CDR1 MNHEY, CDR2 SVGAGI.

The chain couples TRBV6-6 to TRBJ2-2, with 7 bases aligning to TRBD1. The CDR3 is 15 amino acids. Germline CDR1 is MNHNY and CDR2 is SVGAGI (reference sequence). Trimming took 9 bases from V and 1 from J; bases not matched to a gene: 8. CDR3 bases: TGTGCCAGTCGAACGAGACAGGGGAACACCGGGGAGCTGTTTTTT. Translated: CASRTRQGNTGELFF.

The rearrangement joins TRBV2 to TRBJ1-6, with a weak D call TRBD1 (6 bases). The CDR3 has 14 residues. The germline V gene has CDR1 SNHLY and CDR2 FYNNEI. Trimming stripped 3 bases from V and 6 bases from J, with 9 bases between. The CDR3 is CASSDTRGNSPLHF. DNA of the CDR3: TGTGCCAGCAGTGATACCAGGGGTAATTCACCCCTCCACTTT.

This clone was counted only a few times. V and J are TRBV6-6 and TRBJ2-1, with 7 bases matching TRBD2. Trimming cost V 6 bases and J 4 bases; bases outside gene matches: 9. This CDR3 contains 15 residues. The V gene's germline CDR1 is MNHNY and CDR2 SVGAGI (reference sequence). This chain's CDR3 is CASSSGTMFYNEQFF. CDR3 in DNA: TGTGCCAGCAGCTCCGGGACTATGTTTTACAATGAGCAGTTCTTC.

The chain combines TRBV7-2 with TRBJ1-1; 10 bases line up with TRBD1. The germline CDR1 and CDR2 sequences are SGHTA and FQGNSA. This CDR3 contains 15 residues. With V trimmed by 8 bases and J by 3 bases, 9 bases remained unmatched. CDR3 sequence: CASGKTGGSDTEAFF. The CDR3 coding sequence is TGTGCCAGCGGGAAGACAGGGGGCTCGGACACTGAAGCTTTCTTT.

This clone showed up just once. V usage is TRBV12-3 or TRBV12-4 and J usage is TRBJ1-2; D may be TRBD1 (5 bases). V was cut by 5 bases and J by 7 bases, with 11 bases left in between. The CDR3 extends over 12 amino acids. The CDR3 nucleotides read TGTGCCAGCAGTCTTAGCAGGGCTGGCTACACCTTC. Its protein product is CASSLSRAGYTF.

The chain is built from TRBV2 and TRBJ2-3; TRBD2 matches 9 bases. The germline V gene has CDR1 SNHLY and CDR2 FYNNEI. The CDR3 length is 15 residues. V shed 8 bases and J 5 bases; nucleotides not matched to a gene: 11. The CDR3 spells CASSPQLAGIDTQYF. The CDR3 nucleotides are TGTGCCAGCTCCCCCCAACTAGCGGGTATAGATACGCAGTATTTT.

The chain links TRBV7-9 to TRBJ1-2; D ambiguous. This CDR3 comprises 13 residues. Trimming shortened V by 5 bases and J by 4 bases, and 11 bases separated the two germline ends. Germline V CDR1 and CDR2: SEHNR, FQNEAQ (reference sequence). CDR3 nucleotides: TGTGCCAGCAGCCCCGGGTTGTCCTATGGCTACACCTTC. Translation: CASSPGLSYGYTF.

The CDR3 DNA sequence: TGTGCCAGCAGTTACCGCCAGGGGGATAATTCACCCCTCCACTTT. Protein: CASSYRQGDNSPLHF. The V gene is TRBV6-6, the J gene TRBJ1-6, with TRBD1 identical over 7 bases. This CDR3 has 15 residues. Germline V CDR1 and CDR2: MNHNY, SVGAGI (reference sequence). V shed 2 bases, J shed 5 bases, and the junction held 3 bases outside the gene matches.

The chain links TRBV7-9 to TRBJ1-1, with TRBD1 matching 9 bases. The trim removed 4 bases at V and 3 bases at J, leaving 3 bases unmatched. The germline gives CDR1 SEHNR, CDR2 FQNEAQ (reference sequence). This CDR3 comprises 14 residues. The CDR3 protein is CASSSGQGYTEAFF. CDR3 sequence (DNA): TGTGCCAGCAGCTCGGGACAGGGATACACTGAAGCTTTCTTT.

CDR3 sequence: CSAIRGNTIYF. In nucleotides, the CDR3 is TGCAGTGCTATACGTGGAAACACCATATATTTT. This chain joins TRBV20-1 and TRBJ1-3; no clear D. Germline V CDR1 and CDR2: DFQATT, SNEGSKA (reference sequence). There are 11 residues in the CDR3. The germline V and J ends were trimmed by 4 bases and 3 bases, with 4 bases remaining between them.

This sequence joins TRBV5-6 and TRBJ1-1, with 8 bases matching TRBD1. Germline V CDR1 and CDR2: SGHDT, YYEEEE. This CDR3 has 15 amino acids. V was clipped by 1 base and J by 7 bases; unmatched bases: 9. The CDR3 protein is CASSLTGTGANEAFF. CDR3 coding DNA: TGTGCCAGCAGCTTGACCGGGACAGGAGCTAATGAAGCTTTCTTT.

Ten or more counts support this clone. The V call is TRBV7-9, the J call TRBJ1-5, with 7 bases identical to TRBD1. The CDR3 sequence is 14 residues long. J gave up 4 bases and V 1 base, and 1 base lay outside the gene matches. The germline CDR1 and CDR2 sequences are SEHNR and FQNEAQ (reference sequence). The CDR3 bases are TGTGCCAGCAGCTTAGGACAGGGAAATCAGCCCCAGCATTTT. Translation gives CASSLGQGNQPQHF. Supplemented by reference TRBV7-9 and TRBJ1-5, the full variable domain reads DTGVSQNPRHKITKRGQNVTFRCDPISEHNRLYWYRQTLGQGPEFLTYFQNEAQLEKSRLLSDRFSAERPKGSFSTLEIQRTEQGDSAMYLCASSLGQGNQPQHFGDGTRLSIL.

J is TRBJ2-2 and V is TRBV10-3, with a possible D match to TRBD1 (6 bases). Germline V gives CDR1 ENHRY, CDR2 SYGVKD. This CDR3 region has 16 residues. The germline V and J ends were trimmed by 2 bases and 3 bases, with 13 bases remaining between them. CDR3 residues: CAISEGTGLDTGELFF. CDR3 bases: TGTGCCATCAGTGAGGGAACAGGGTTGGACACCGGGGAGCTGTTTTTT.

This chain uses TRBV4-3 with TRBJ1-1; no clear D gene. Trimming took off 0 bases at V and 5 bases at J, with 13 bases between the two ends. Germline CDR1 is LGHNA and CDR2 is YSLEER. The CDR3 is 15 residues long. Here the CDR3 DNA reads TGCGCCAGCAGCCAAGAATGGAGGTCCGAAACTGAAGCTTTCTTT. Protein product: CASSQEWRSETEAFF.

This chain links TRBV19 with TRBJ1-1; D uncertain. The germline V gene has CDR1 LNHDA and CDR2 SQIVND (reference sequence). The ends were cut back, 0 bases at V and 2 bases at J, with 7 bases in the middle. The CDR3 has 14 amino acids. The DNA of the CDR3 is TGTGCCAGTAGTATAGATGGTAGTAACACTGAAGCTTTCTTT. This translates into CASSIDGSNTEAFF.

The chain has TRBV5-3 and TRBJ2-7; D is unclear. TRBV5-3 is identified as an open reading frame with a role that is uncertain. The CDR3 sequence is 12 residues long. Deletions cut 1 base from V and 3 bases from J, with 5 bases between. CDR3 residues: CARSLSGYEQYF. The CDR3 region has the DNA TGTGCCAGAAGCTTGTCGGGCTACGAGCAGTACTTC.

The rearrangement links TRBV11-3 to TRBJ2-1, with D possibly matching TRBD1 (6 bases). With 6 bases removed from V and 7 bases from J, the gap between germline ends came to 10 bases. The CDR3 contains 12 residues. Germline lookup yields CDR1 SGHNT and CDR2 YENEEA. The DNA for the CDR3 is TGTGCCAGCAGTCCCACAGGGAATGAGCAGTTCTTC. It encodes CASSPTGNEQFF.

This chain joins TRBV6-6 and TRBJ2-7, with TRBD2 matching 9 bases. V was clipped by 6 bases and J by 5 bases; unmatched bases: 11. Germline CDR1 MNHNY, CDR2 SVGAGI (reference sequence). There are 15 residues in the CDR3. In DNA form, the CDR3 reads TGTGCCAGCAGAGGGGGGGAGCGGGGGGTCCACGAGCAGTACTTC. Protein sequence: CASRGGERGVHEQYF.

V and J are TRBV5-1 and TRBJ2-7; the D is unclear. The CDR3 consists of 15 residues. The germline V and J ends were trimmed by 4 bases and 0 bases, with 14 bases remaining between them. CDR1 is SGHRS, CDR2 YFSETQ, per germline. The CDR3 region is CASSIYGPSSYEQYF. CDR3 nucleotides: TGCGCCAGCAGCATTTATGGACCAAGCTCCTACGAGCAGTACTTC.